This T cell receptor beta chain was sequenced in a study of neurological immune-mediated disorders. This clonotype came up many times. Each CDR3 protein gets one entry after TCRdb re-called the 5' RACE reads with MiXCR. The data contain 40,000 to 60,000 distinct CDR3 sequences, under 15% of them singletons. Described time point: longitudinal time-point 2. V lost 2 bases and J lost 1; bases outside the gene matches: 5. The CDR3 is 16 residues long. Germline V gives CDR1 SGHDT, CDR2 YYEEEE. The clonotype was recovered from a male donor with HTLV-1-associated myelopathy (HAM/TSP). The source material was PBMCs. This chain joins TRBV5-6 and TRBJ2-3; 9 bases match TRBD2. The CDR3 nucleotides are TGTGCCAGCAGCTTTGCGGGGGGGCATGGCACAGATACGCAGTATTTT. Its protein is CASSFAGGHGTDTQYF.